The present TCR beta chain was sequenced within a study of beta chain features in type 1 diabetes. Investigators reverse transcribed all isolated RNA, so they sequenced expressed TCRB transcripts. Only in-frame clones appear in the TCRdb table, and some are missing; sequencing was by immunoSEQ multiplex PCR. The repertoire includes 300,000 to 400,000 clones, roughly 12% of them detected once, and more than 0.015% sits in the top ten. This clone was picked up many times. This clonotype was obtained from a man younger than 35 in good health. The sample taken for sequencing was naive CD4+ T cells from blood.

The CDR3 DNA reads TGCAGCGTAGCTAGGACAGCGAACTCCTACGAGCAGTACTTC. It translates to CSVARTANSYEQYF. J is TRBJ2-7 and V is TRBV29-1; possible D gene TRBD1, 6 bases. V gave up 6 bases and J gave up 0 bases, with 15 bases separating them. The CDR3 covers 14 residues. Per the germline V gene, CDR1 is SQVTM and CDR2 is ANQGSEA.